What follows are 5 T cell receptor beta chains derived from one specimen sequenced in a study of T cell responses to AZD1222 COVID-19 vaccine. Sequencing used immunoSEQ multiplex PCR; TCRdb keeps in-frame clones, though not all of them. The sample has about 120,000 clones, about 88% seen once. The sample consisted of peripheral blood, taken 28 days after the second AZD1222 dose. These receptors all come from an adult who received the AZD1222 COVID-19 vaccine.

The chain combines TRBV6-4 with TRBJ2-1; TRBD1 agrees at 8 bases. The CDR3 is made up of 13 amino acids. Losses at the gene ends were 3 bases for V and 12 bases for J; bases not matched to a gene: 7. Per germline, CDR1 MRHNA and CDR2 SNTAGT. The CDR3 coding sequence is TGTGCCAGCAGTGAAAGACAGGGGACGGGGCAGTTCTTC. Translated, it gives CASSERQGTGQFF.

The genes are TRBV6-1 and TRBJ1-2, with TRBD1 identical over 9 bases. The CDR3 totals 14 residues. Germline assignment: CDR1 MNHNS and CDR2 SASEGT. V was clipped by 1 base and J by 4 bases; unmatched bases: 1. This chain's CDR3 is CASSEGGQGYGYTF. DNA of the CDR3: TGTGCCAGCAGTGAAGGGGGACAGGGCTATGGCTACACCTTC.

The V call is TRBV7-9, the J call TRBJ2-7; 8 nucleotides agree with TRBD1. V was clipped by 3 bases and J by 5 bases; unmatched bases: 6. The CDR3 runs to 14 residues. Per germline, CDR1 SEHNR and CDR2 FQNEAQ (reference sequence). For the CDR3, the DNA is TGTGCCAGCAGCTTGACACAGGGGGGCGACGAGCAGTACTTC. This codes for CASSLTQGGDEQYF.

A few counts support this clone. CDR3 residues: CASSQDGGRHNEQFF. The CDR3 DNA is TGCGCCAGCAGCCAAGATGGCGGGCGCCACAATGAGCAGTTCTTC. The J gene is TRBJ2-1, the V gene TRBV4-3; D is perhaps TRBD2 (5 bases). The CDR3 has 15 residues. V was pared by 0 bases and J by 5 bases, with 11 bases between. In germline, CDR1 is LGHNA, CDR2 YSLEER.

The chain carries TRBV6-5 and TRBJ1-1; perhaps TRBD1 as D (5 bases). The germline gives CDR1 MNHEY, CDR2 SVGAGI. This CDR3 comprises 15 residues. Trimming removed 2 bases from V and 3 bases from J, with 13 bases in between. In DNA, the CDR3 is TGTGCCAGCAGTTACCGATCCAGGGACGACACTGAAGCTTTCTTT. Protein: CASSYRSRDDTEAFF.